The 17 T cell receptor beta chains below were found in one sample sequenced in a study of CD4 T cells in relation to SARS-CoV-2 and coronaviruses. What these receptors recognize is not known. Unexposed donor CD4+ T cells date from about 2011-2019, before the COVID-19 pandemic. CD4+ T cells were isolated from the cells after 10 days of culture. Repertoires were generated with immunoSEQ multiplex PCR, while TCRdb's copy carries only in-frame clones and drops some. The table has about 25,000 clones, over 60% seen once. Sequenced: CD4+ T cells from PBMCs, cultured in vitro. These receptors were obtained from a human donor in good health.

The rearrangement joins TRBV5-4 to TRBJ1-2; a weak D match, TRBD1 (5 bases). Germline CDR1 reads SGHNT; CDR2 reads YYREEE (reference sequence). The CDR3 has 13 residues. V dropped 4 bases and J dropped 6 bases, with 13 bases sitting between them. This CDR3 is CASSLAGKNGYTF. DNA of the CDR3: TGTGCCAGCAGCCTCGCAGGGAAAAATGGCTACACCTTC.

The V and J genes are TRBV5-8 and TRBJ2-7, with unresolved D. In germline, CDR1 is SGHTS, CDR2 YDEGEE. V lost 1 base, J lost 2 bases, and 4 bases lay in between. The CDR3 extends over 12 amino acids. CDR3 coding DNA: TGTGCCAGCAGCTTGACAGCCTACGAGCAGTACTTC. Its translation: CASSLTAYEQYF.

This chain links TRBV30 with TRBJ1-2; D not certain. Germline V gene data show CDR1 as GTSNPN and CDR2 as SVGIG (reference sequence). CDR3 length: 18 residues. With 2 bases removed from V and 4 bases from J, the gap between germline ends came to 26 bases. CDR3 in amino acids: CAWSTKILSIRVPYGYTF. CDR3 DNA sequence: TGTGCCTGGAGTACAAAAATCCTCTCTATTAGGGTACCCTATGGCTACACCTTC.

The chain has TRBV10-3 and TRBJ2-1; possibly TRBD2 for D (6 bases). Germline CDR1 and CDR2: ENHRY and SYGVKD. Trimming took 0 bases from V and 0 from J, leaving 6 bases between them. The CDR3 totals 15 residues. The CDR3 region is CAISESGLSYNEQFF. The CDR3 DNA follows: TGTGCCATCAGTGAGTCGGGACTCTCCTACAATGAGCAGTTCTTC.

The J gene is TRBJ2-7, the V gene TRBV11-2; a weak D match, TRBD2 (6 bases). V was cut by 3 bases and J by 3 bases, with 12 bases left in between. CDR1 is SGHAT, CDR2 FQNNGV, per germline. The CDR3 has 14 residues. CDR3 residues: CASSFGGTHYEQYF. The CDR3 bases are TGTGCCAGCAGCTTTGGCGGGACTCACTACGAGCAGTACTTC.

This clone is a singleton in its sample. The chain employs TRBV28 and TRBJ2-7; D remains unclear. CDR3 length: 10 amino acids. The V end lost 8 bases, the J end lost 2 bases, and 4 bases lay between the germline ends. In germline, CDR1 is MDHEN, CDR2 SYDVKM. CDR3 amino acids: CASGPYEQYF. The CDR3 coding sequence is TGTGCCAGCGGACCCTACGAGCAGTACTTC.

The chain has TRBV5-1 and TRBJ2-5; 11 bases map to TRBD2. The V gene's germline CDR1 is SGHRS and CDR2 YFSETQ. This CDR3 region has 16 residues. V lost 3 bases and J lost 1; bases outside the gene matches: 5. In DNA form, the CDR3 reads TGCGCCAGCAGCTACCTCGGGACTAGCGGCCAAGAGACCCAGTACTTC. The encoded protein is CASSYLGTSGQETQYF.

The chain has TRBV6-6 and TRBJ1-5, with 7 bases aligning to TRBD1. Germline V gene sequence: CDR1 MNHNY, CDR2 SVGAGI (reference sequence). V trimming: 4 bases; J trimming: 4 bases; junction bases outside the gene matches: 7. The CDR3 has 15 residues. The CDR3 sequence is CASSSTQGMNQPQHF. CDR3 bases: TGTGCCAGCAGTTCAACACAGGGGATGAATCAGCCCCAGCATTTT.

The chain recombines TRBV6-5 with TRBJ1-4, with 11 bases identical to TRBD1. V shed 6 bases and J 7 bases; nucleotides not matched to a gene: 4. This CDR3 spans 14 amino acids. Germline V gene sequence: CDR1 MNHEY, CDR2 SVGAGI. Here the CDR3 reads CASRGTGGGEKLFF. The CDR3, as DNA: TGTGCCAGCAGAGGGACAGGGGGAGGTGAAAAACTGTTTTTT.

CDR3 region: CASSEVQGEMNYGYTF. The DNA for the CDR3 is TGTGCCAGCAGTGAAGTACAGGGGGAGATGAACTATGGCTACACCTTC. The genes are TRBV2 and TRBJ1-2, with 8 bases fitting TRBD1. This CDR3 has 16 residues. Germline-derived CDR1 and CDR2 are SNHLY and FYNNEI. J was trimmed by 2 bases and V by 1 base; bases with no gene match: 6. The whole variable domain, remainder taken from reference TRBV2 and TRBJ1-2, is EPEVTQTPSHQVTQMGQEVILRCVPISNHLYFYWYRQILGQKVEFLVSFYNNEISEKSEIFDDQFSVERPDGSNFTLKIRSTKLEDSAMYFCASSEVQGEMNYGYTFGSGTRLTVV.

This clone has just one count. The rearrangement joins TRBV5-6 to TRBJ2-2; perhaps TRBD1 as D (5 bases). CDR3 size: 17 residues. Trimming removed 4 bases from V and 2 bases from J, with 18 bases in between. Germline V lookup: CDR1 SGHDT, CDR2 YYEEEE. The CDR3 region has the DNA TGTGCCAGCAGCGCCCTGGGGCCTCGGACAAACACCGGGGAGCTGTTTTTT. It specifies CASSALGPRTNTGELFF. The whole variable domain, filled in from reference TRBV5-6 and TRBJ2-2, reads DAGVTQSPTHLIKTRGQQVTLRCSPKSGHDTVSWYQQALGQGPQFIFQYYEEEERQRGNFPDRFSGHQFPNYSSELNVNALLLGDSALYLCASSALGPRTNTGELFFGEGSRLTVL.

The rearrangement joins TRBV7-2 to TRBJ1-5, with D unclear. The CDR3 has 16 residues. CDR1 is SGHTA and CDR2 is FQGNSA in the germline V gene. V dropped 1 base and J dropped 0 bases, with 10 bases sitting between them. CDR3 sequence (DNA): TGTGCCAGCAGCTTAGATTTAGCATATAGCAATCAGCCCCAGCATTTT. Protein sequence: CASSLDLAYSNQPQHF.

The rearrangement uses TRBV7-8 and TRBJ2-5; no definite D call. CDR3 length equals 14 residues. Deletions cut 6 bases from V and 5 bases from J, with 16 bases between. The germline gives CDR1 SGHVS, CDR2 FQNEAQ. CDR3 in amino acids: CASSFRWGRETQYF. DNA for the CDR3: TGTGCCAGCAGTTTCCGGTGGGGAAGGGAGACCCAGTACTTC.

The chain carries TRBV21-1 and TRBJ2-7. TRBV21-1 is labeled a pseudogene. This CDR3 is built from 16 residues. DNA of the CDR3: TGTGCCAGCAGCAAAGTTGTACAACTGAGCTCCTACGAGCAGTACTTC. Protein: CASSKVVQLSSYEQYF.

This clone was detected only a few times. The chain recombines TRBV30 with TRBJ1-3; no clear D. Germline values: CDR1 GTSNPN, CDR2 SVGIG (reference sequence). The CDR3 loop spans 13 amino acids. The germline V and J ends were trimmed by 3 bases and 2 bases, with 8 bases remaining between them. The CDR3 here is CAWRPDPGNTIYF. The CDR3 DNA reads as TGTGCCTGGAGGCCGGACCCTGGAAACACCATATATTTT.

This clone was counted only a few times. CDR3 loop: CASSLTQGWGEQYF. The CDR3 DNA follows: TGCGCCAGCAGCTTAACTCAGGGTTGGGGCGAGCAGTACTTC. The chain joins TRBV5-1 to TRBJ2-7; a weak D match, TRBD1 (5 bases). CDR3 size: 14 residues. Between the trimmed V and J ends, which lost 2 bases and 6 bases, there was a span of 15 bases. Germline V gene lookup returns CDR1 SGHRS and CDR2 YFSETQ.

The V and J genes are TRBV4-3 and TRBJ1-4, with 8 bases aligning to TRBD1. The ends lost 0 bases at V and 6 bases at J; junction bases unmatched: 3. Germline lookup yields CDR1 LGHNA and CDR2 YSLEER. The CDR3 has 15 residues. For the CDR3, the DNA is TGCGCCAGCAGCCAAGAGGGACAGGCCCATGAAAAACTGTTTTTT. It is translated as CASSQEGQAHEKLFF.